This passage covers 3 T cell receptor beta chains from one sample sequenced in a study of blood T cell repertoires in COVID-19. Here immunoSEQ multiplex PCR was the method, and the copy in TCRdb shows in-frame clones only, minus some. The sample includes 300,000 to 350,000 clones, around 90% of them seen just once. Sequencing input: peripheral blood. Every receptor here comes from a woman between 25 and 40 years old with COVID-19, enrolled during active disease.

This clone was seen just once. CDR3 in amino acids: CASSTSSVNEQFF. The CDR3 nucleotides are TGTGCCAGCAGTACGTCTAGCGTCAATGAGCAGTTCTTC. V gene TRBV11-3 combines with J gene TRBJ2-1, with D perhaps TRBD2 (6 bases). Germline CDR1 and CDR2: SGHNT and YENEEA. Trimming left V 6 bases short and J 6 bases short, with 12 bases between. This CDR3 comprises 13 residues.

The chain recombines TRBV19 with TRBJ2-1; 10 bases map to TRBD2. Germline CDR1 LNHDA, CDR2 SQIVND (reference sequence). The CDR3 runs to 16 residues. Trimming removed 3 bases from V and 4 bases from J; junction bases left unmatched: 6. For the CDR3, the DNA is TGTGCCAGTAGTATGCCCCTAGCGGGAGTTTACAATGAGCAGTTCTTC. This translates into CASSMPLAGVYNEQFF.

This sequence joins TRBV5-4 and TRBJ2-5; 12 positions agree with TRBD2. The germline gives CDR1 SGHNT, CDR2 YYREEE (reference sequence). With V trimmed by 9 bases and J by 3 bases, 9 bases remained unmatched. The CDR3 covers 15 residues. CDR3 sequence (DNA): TGTGCCACGAAAAAGACTAGCGGGAGTGAAGAGACCCAGTACTTC. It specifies CATKKTSGSEETQYF.